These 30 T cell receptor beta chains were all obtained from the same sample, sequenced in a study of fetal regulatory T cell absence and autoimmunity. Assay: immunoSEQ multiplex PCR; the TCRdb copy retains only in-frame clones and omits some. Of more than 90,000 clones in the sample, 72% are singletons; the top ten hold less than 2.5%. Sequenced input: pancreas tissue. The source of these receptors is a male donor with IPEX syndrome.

CDR3 loop: CASSGTTDGRGYEQYF. The CDR3 DNA reads TGTGCCAGCAGTGGGACAACGGACGGGAGGGGCTACGAGCAGTACTTC. The J gene is TRBJ2-7, the V gene TRBV6-1; 8 nucleotides agree with TRBD2. Germline V lookup: CDR1 MNHNS, CDR2 SASEGT. The V and J ends lost 4 bases and 3 bases, in that order; junction bases with no gene match: 11. The CDR3 contains 16 residues.

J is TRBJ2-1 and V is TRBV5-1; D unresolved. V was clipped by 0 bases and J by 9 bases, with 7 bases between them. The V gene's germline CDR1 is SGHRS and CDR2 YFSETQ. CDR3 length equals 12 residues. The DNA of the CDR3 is TGCGCCAGCAGCTTGGCCGAGAGTGAGCAGTTCTTC. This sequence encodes CASSLAESEQFF.

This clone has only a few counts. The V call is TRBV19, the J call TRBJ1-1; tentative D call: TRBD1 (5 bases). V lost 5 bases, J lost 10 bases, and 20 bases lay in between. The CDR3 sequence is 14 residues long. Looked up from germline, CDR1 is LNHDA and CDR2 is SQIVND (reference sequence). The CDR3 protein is CASSLPRGTGTAFF. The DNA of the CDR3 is TGTGCCAGTAGTCTCCCCCGGGGCACGGGAACAGCTTTCTTT.

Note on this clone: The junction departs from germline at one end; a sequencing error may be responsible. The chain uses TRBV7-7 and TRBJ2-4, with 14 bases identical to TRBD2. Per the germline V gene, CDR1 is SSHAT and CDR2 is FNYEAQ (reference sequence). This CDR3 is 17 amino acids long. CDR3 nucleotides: TGTGCTAGCAGTTCCCGGACTAGCGGGGGGGCCAAAAACATTCAGTACTTC. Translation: CASSSRTSGGAKNIQYF.

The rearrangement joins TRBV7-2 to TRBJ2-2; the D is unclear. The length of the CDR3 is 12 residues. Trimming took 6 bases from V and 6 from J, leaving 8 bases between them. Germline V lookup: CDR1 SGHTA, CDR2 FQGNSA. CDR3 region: CASRGWAGELFF. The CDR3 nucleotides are TGTGCCAGCAGGGGGTGGGCCGGGGAGCTGTTTTTT. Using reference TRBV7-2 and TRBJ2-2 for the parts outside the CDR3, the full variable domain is GAGVSQSPSNKVTEKGKDVELRCDPISGHTALYWYRQSLGQGLEFLIYFQGNSAPDKSGLPSDRFSAERTGGSVSTLTIQRTQQEDSAVYLCASRGWAGELFFGEGSRLTVL.

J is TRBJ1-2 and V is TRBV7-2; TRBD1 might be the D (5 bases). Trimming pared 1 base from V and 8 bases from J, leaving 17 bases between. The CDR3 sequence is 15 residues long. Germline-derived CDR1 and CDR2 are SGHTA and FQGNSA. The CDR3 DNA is TGTGCCAGCAGCTTAGTAGGTTGGCAGGGTAACGGCTACACCTTC. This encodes CASSLVGWQGNGYTF.

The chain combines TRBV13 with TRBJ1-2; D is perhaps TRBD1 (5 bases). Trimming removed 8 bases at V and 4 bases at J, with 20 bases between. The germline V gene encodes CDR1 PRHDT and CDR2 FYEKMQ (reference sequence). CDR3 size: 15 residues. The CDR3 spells CASQASRVSSYGYTF. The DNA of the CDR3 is TGTGCCAGCCAGGCAAGCAGGGTATCCTCCTATGGCTACACCTTC.

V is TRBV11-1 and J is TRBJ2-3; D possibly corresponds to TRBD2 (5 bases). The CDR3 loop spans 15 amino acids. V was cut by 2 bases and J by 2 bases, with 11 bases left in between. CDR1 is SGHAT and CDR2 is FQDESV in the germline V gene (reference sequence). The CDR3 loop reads CASSLSGRTTDTQYF. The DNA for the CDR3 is TGTGCCAGCAGCTTAAGCGGTAGAACCACAGATACGCAGTATTTT.

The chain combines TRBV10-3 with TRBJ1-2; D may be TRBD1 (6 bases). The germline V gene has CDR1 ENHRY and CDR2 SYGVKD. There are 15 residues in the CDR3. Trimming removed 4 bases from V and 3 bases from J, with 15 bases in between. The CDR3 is CAISVTGRGDYGYTF. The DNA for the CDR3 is TGTGCCATCAGTGTTACCGGCAGGGGAGACTATGGCTACACCTTC.

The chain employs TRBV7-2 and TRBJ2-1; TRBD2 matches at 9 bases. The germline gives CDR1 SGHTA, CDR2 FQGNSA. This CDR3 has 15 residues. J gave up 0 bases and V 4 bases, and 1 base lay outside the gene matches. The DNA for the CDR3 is TGTGCCAGCAGCTCTAGCGGGGACTCCTACAATGAGCAGTTCTTC. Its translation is CASSSSGDSYNEQFF. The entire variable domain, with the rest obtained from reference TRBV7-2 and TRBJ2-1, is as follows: GAGVSQSPSNKVTEKGKDVELRCDPISGHTALYWYRQSLGQGLEFLIYFQGNSAPDKSGLPSDRFSAERTGGSVSTLTIQRTQQEDSAVYLCASSSSGDSYNEQFFGPGTRLTVL.

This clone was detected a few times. The CDR3 loop is CASSLSRTSGRVSEQFF. In nucleotides, the CDR3 is TGTGCCAGCAGCTTATCCCGGACTAGCGGGAGGGTGAGTGAGCAGTTCTTC. V and J are TRBV7-8 and TRBJ2-1, with 15 bases aligning to TRBD2. The CDR3 runs 17 residues. Germline V gene data show CDR1 as SGHVS and CDR2 as FQNEAQ. J lost 9 bases, V lost 2 bases, and 8 bases had no gene match.

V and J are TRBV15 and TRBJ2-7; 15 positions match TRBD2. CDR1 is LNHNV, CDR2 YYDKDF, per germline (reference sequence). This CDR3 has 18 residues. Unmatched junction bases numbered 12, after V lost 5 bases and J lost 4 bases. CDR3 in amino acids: CATSEGTSGRFVGYEQYF. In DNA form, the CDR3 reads TGTGCCACCAGCGAAGGGACTAGCGGGAGGTTTGTCGGGTACGAGCAGTACTTC.

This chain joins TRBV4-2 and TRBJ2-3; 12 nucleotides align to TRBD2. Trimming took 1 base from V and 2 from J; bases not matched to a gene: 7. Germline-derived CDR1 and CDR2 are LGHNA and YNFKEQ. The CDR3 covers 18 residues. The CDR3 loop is CASSQGFRTSGTTDTQYF. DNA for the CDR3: TGTGCCAGCAGCCAAGGATTCCGGACTAGCGGGACCACAGATACGCAGTATTTT.

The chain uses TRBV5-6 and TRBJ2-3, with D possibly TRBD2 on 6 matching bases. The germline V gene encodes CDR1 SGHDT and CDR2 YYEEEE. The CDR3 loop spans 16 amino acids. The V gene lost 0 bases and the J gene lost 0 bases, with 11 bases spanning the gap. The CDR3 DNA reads TGTGCCAGCAGCTTGGCGTTAGCGGCTAGCACAGATACGCAGTATTTT. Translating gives CASSLALAASTDTQYF.

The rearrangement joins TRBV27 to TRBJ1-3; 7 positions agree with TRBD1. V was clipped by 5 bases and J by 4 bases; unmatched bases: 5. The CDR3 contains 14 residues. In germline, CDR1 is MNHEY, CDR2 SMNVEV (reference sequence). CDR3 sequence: CASSRDREGNTIYF. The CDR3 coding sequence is TGTGCCAGCAGTCGAGACAGGGAGGGAAACACCATATATTTT.

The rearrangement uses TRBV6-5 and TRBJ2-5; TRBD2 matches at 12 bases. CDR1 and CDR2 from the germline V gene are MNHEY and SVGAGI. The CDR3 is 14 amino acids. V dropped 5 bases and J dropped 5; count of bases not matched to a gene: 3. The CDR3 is CASSRLAGEETQYF. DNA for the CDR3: TGTGCCAGCAGTAGACTAGCGGGGGAGGAGACCCAGTACTTC.

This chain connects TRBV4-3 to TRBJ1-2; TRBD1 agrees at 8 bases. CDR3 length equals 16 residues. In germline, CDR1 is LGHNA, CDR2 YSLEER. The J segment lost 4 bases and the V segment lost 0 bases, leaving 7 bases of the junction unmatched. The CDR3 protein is CASSQDLWGQAYGYTF. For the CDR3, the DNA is TGCGCCAGCAGCCAAGATCTCTGGGGACAGGCCTATGGCTACACCTTC.

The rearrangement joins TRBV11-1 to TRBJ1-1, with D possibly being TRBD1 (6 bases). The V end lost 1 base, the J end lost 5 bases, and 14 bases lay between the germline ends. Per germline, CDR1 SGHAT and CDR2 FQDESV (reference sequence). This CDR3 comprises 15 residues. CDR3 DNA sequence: TGTGCCAGCAGCTTAGTGTACAGGGAGGGGACTGAAGCTTTCTTT. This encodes CASSLVYREGTEAFF.

The CDR3 here is CASSYSLGQRNQPQHF. Written as DNA, the CDR3 is TGTGCCAGCAGTTACTCACTAGGACAGCGAAATCAGCCCCAGCATTTT. The chain couples TRBV6-6 to TRBJ1-5; D may be TRBD1 (6 bases). Trimming stripped 0 bases from V and 4 bases from J, with 13 bases between. CDR1 and CDR2 (germline): MNHNY, SVGAGI (reference sequence). The length of the CDR3 is 16 residues.

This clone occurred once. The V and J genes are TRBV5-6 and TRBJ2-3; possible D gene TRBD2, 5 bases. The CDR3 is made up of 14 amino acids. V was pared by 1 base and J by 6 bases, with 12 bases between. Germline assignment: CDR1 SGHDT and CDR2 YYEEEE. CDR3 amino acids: CASSLLRDGDTQYF. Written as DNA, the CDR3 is TGTGCCAGCAGCTTGCTCCGGGATGGGGATACGCAGTATTTT.

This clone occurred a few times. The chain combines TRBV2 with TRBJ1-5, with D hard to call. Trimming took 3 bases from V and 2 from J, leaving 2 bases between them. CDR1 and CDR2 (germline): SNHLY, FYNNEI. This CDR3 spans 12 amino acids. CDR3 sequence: CASSDGNQPQHF. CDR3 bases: TGTGCCAGCAGTGACGGCAATCAGCCCCAGCATTTT.

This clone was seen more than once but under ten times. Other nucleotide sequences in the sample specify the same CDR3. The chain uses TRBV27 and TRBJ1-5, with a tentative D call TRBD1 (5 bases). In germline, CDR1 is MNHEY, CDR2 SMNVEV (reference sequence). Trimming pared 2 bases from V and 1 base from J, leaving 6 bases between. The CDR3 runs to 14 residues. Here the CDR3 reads CASSLGGSNQPQHF. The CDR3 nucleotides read TGTGCCAGCAGTTTAGGGGGAAGCAATCAGCCCCAGCATTTT.

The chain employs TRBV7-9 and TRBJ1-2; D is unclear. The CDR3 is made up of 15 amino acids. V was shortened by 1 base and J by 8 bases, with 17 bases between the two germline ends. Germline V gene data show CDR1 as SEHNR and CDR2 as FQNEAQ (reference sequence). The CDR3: CASSLEAGALGGYTF. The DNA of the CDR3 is TGTGCCAGCAGCTTAGAGGCCGGCGCCCTAGGGGGCTACACCTTC.

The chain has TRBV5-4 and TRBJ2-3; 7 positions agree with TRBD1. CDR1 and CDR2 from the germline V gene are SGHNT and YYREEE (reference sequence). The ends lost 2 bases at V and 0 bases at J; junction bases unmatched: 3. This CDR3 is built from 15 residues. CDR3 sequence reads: CASSLGQASTDTQYF. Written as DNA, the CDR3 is TGTGCCAGCAGCTTAGGACAGGCTAGCACAGATACGCAGTATTTT.

The CDR3 nucleotides read TGTGCCAGCAGCCGGCCGGGACAGGGGGCGAGGGGCACTGAAGCTTTCTTT. Translated: CASSRPGQGARGTEAFF. The V call is TRBV5-4, the J call TRBJ1-1, with 12 bases matching TRBD1. Germline V CDR1 and CDR2: SGHNT, YYREEE (reference sequence). This CDR3 has 17 residues. The trim removed 4 bases at V and 4 bases at J, leaving 11 bases unmatched.

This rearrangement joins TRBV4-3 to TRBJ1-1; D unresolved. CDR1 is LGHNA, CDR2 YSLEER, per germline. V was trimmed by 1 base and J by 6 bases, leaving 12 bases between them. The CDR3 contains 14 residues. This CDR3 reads CASSQARRFPEAFF. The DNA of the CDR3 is TGCGCCAGCAGCCAAGCACGGAGGTTTCCTGAAGCTTTCTTT.

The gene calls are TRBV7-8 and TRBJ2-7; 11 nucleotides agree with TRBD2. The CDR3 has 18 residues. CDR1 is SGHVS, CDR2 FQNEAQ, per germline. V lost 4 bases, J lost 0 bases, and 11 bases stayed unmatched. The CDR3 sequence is CASSSSLAGGLSSYEQYF. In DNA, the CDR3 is TGTGCCAGCAGCTCCAGCCTAGCGGGGGGCCTGAGCTCCTACGAGCAGTACTTC. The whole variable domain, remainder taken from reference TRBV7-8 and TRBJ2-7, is GAGVSQSPRYKVAKRGQDVALRCDPISGHVSLFWYQQALGQGPEFLTYFQNEAQLDKSGLPSDRFFAERPEGSVSTLKIQRTQQEDSAVYLCASSSSLAGGLSSYEQYFGPGTRLTVT.

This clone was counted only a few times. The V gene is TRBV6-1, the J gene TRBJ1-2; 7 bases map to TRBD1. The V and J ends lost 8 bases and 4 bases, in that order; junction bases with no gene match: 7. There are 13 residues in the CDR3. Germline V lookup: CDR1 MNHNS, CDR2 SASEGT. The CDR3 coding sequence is TGTGCCAGCCTAACGGCAGGGGGCTATGGCTACACCTTC. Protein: CASLTAGGYGYTF.

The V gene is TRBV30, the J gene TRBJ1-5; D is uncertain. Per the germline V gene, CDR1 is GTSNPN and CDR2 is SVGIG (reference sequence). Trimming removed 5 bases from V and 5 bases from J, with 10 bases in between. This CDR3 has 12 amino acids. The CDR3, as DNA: TGTGCCTGGGGGAGTGGGGATCAGCCCCAGCATTTT. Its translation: CAWGSGDQPQHF.

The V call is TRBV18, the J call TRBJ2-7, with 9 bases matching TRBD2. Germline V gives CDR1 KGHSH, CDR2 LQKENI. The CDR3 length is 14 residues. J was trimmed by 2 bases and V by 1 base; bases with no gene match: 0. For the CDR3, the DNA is TGTGCCAGCTCACCACTAGCGGGAGCCTACGAGCAGTACTTC. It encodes CASSPLAGAYEQYF.